The subject of this entry is one T cell receptor beta chain. The source of the sample is a study of blood T cell repertoires in COVID-19. Across the whole study: Nucleic acid was either cDNA or gDNA, and it came from T cells, B-cell-depleted T cells, or PBMCs.

CDR3 size: 15 residues. Germline V lookup: CDR1 SGHDN, CDR2 FVKESK. V shed 3 bases and J 0 bases; nucleotides not matched to a gene: 4. Here immunoSEQ multiplex PCR was the method, and the copy in TCRdb shows in-frame clones only, minus some. The table shows about 62,000 clones, with more than 60% occurring only once. The chain carries TRBV14 and TRBJ2-7, with 8 positions matching TRBD1. This sequence was found in a woman of 80 years or more with active or convalescent COVID-19. Sequencing was carried out using peripheral blood. DNA of the CDR3: TGTGCCAGCAGCCACAACAGGGGGTTCTCCTACGAGCAGTACTTC. Its protein product is CASSHNRGFSYEQYF.